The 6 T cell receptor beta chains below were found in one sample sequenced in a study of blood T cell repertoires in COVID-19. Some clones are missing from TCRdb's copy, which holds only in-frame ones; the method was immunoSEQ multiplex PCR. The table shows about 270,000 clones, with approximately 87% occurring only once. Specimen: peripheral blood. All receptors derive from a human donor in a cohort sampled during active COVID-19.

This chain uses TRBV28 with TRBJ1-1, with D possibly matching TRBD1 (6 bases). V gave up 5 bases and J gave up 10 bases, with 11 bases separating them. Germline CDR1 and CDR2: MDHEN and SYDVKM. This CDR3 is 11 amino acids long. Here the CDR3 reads CASSPGVLAFF. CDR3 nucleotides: TGTGCCAGCAGTCCAGGGGTATTAGCTTTCTTT. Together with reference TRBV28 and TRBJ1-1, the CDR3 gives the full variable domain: DVKVTQSSRYLVKRTGEKVFLECVQDMDHENMFWYRQDPGLGLRLIYFSYDVKMKEKGDIPEGYSVSREKKERFSLILESASTNQTSMYLCASSPGVLAFFGQGTRLTVV.

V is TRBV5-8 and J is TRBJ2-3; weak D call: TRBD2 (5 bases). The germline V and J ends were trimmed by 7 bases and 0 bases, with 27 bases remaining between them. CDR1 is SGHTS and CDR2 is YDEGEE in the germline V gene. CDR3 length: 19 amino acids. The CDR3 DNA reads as TGTGCCAGCCCGAAACCGGGCAGCGGAGCTATTAAGAGCACAGATACGCAGTATTTT. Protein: CASPKPGSGAIKSTDTQYF.

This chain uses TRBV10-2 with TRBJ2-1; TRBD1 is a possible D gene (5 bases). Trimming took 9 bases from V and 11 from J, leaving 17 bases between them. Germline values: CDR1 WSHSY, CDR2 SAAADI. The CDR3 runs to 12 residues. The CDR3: CASLSGFSQQFF. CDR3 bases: TGCGCCAGTCTATCAGGGTTTTCGCAGCAGTTCTTC.

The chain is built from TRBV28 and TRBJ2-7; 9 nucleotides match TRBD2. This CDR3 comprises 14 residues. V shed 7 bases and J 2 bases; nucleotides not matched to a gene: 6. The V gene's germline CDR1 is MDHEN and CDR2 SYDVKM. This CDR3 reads CASKRLAGPYEQYF. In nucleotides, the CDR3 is TGTGCCAGCAAAAGGCTAGCGGGGCCCTACGAGCAGTACTTC.

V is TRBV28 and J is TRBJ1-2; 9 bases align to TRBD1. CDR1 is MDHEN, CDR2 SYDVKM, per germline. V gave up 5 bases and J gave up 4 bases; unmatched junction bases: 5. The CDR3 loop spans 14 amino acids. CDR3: CASSPNRGLYGYTF. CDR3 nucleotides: TGTGCCAGCAGTCCTAACAGGGGGCTCTATGGCTACACCTTC.

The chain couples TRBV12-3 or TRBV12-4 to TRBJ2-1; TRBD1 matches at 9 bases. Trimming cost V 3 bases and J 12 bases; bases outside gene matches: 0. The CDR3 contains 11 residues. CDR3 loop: CASSLGQGQFF. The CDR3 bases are TGTGCCAGCAGTTTGGGACAGGGGCAGTTCTTC.